A single sample gave rise to the 26 T cell receptor beta chains below, sequenced in a study of T-cell memory formation after mild COVID-19. MiXCR was run by TCRdb on the 5' RACE reads, yielding one entry per CDR3 protein. This repertoire shows 350,000 to 500,000 distinct CDR3 sequences, more than 20% found once; its top ten account for under 15%. Sequenced material: PBMCs or a T cell subset sorted from them (not recorded which). The receptors originated from an adult woman who had mild COVID-19 (a few samples of this study predate the infection). Cell type and time point are not known.

This sequence joins TRBV7-2 and TRBJ2-7; TRBD1 agrees at 8 bases. Germline values: CDR1 SGHTA, CDR2 FQGNSA. The CDR3 length is 14 residues. V was pared by 4 bases and J by 2 bases, with 4 bases of the junction left unmatched. The CDR3 sequence: CASSSRTGPYEQYF. CDR3 nucleotide sequence: TGTGCCAGCAGCTCCCGGACAGGGCCCTACGAGCAGTACTTC.

This clonotype was found many times. This chain joins TRBV12-3 or TRBV12-4 and TRBJ1-1; a possible D gene is TRBD1 (6 bases). This CDR3 region has 16 residues. V shed 3 bases and J shed 3 bases, with 17 bases lying between them. CDR3 loop: CASSFLQGRLYTEAFF. The CDR3 region has the DNA TGTGCCAGCAGTTTTCTCCAGGGGAGATTGTACACTGAAGCTTTCTTT.

This clonotype has just a few counts. V usage is TRBV29-1 and J usage is TRBJ1-4; D uncertain. There are 12 residues in the CDR3. Trimming left V 0 bases short and J 8 bases short, with 7 bases between. The germline gives CDR1 SQVTM, CDR2 ANQGSEA. This CDR3 is CSVEEVGEKLFF. In DNA form, the CDR3 reads TGCAGCGTTGAAGAGGTGGGAGAAAAACTGTTTTTT.

This clonotype turned up a few times. The chain couples TRBV9 to TRBJ2-1; 8 bases match TRBD2. CDR1 is SGDLS, CDR2 YYNGEE, per germline. J was trimmed by 4 bases and V by 0 bases; bases with no gene match: 3. The CDR3 is 15 amino acids. Here the CDR3 reads CASSVEAGEYNEQFF. The CDR3 DNA reads TGTGCCAGCAGCGTAGAAGCGGGAGAGTACAATGAGCAGTTCTTC.

This clonotype showed up just a few times. This rearrangement joins TRBV4-1 to TRBJ2-5; D gene unclear. The CDR3 runs to 12 residues. V gave up 5 bases and J gave up 4 bases, with 8 bases separating them. The germline V gene encodes CDR1 MGHRA and CDR2 YSYEKL. Here the CDR3 DNA reads TGCGCCAGCAGCGGTAAAGGAGAGACCCAGTACTTC. This encodes CASSGKGETQYF.

This clonotype was counted only a few times. The chain joins TRBV5-1 to TRBJ2-7; weak D call: TRBD1 (5 bases). V was trimmed by 0 bases and J by 4 bases, leaving 14 bases between them. CDR1 is SGHRS, CDR2 YFSETQ, per germline. The length of the CDR3 is 15 residues. The CDR3 DNA reads TGCGCCAGCAGCTTGGGGTGGGGCAGTCAGTACGAGCAGTACTTC. Its translation: CASSLGWGSQYEQYF.

This clonotype was seen only a few times. The rearrangement uses TRBV29-1 and TRBJ2-3; TRBD2 matches at 8 bases. J lost 1 base, V lost 7 bases, and 7 bases had no gene match. CDR3 length equals 14 residues. CDR1 is SQVTM and CDR2 is ANQGSEA in the germline V gene. In DNA form, the CDR3 reads TGCAGCGCCGGACTAGCCCAGGGCACAGATACGCAGTATTTT. It is translated as CSAGLAQGTDTQYF.

The chain has TRBV6-2 or TRBV6-3 and TRBJ1-5, with no clear D. Trimming cost V 1 base and J 6 bases, with 7 bases left between them. CDR1 and CDR2 from the germline V gene are MNHEY and SVGEGT. CDR3 length: 13 amino acids. The CDR3 protein is CASSYFPGQPQHF. Written as DNA, the CDR3 is TGTGCCAGCAGTTACTTTCCGGGTCAGCCCCAGCATTTT.

This chain links TRBV27 with TRBJ1-6; possibly TRBD1 for D (5 bases). This CDR3 is 14 amino acids long. V was shortened by 5 bases and J by 10 bases, with 15 bases between the two germline ends. Looked up from germline, CDR1 is MNHEY and CDR2 is SMNVEV (reference sequence). CDR3 DNA: TGTGCCAGCAGTCCGGTGAAGGGGAACTCACCCCTCCACTTT. Encoded protein: CASSPVKGNSPLHF.

J is TRBJ2-3 and V is TRBV9; D is perhaps TRBD2 (5 bases). CDR3 size: 17 residues. CDR1 and CDR2 from the germline V gene are SGDLS and YYNGEE. Trimming stripped 3 bases from V and 0 bases from J, with 17 bases between. This CDR3 reads CASSAEAGGPSTDTQYF. For the CDR3, the DNA is TGTGCCAGCAGCGCCGAGGCGGGCGGACCAAGCACAGATACGCAGTATTTT.

The table lists this clonotype with a few counts. This rearrangement joins TRBV11-1 to TRBJ2-7, with 8 bases aligning to TRBD1. Trimming removed 3 bases from V and 7 bases from J; junction bases left unmatched: 8. The CDR3 spans 14 residues. The germline V gene encodes CDR1 SGHAT and CDR2 FQDESV (reference sequence). Here the CDR3 reads CASSLDRVSSEQYF. CDR3 in DNA: TGTGCCAGCAGCTTGGACAGGGTATCGAGTGAGCAGTACTTC.

This clonotype was recorded a few times. The rearrangement joins TRBV5-1 to TRBJ2-5; a weak D match, TRBD1 (7 bases). The V and J ends lost 0 bases and 4 bases respectively, with 19 bases between them. Per germline, CDR1 SGHRS and CDR2 YFSETQ. This CDR3 is 17 amino acids long. The CDR3 DNA follows: TGCGCCAGCAGCTTGGCCAGCGCAGGGGGGCCGGGAGAGACCCAGTACTTC. Its translation: CASSLASAGGPGETQYF.

This clonotype was counted a few times. The chain has TRBV29-1 and TRBJ1-3, with TRBD1 identical over 7 bases. The CDR3 covers 14 residues. Trimming removed 7 bases from V and 2 bases from J; junction bases left unmatched: 8. The germline CDR1 and CDR2 sequences are SQVTM and ANQGSEA. The CDR3 bases are TGCAGCGCTGGACAGGCCCCGGCTGGAAACACCATATATTTT. This codes for CSAGQAPAGNTIYF.

This clonotype was counted a few times. This chain joins TRBV20-1 and TRBJ2-3; 10 bases map to TRBD2. With 6 bases clipped from V and 5 bases from J, the junction kept 11 bases outside the gene matches. The CDR3 totals 15 residues. In germline, CDR1 is DFQATT, CDR2 SNEGSKA (reference sequence). The CDR3 protein is CSAKRLAGMGDTQYF. CDR3 DNA sequence: TGCAGTGCAAAAAGACTAGCGGGCATGGGAGATACGCAGTATTTT.

This clonotype was counted between two and nine times. V usage is TRBV11-2 and J usage is TRBJ2-3; D is uncertain. Germline lookup yields CDR1 SGHAT and CDR2 FQNNGV. The CDR3 runs 15 residues. V was shortened by 2 bases and J by 0 bases, with 9 bases between the two germline ends. The CDR3 here is CASSLLTLSTDTQYF. Here the CDR3 DNA reads TGTGCCAGCAGCTTACTAACCTTAAGCACAGATACGCAGTATTTT.

The chain carries TRBV7-8 and TRBJ2-5; the D gene is possibly TRBD1 (5 bases). Per germline, CDR1 SGHVS and CDR2 FQNEAQ. CDR3 length: 14 residues. The V end lost 3 bases, the J end lost 0 bases, and 8 bases lay between the germline ends. In DNA, the CDR3 is TGTGCCAGCAGCTTTTCAGGGAACCAAGAGACCCAGTACTTC. Translated: CASSFSGNQETQYF. Full variable domain (remainder filled in from reference TRBV7-8 and TRBJ2-5): GAGVSQSPRYKVAKRGQDVALRCDPISGHVSLFWYQQALGQGPEFLTYFQNEAQLDKSGLPSDRFFAERPEGSVSTLKIQRTQQEDSAVYLCASSFSGNQETQYFGPGTRLLVL.

This clonotype turned up a few times. The chain uses TRBV5-1 and TRBJ1-5, with D possibly being TRBD1 (5 bases). The CDR3 contains 15 residues. Trimming removed 4 bases from V and 3 bases from J, with 14 bases in between. The V gene's germline CDR1 is SGHRS and CDR2 YFSETQ. For the CDR3, the DNA is TGCGCCAGCAGCCCGTCTGACAGAACCAATCAGCCCCAGCATTTT. This gives the protein CASSPSDRTNQPQHF.

This clonotype was picked up one time. The chain carries TRBV7-2 and TRBJ2-7, with 9 bases matching TRBD1. Germline V gene sequence: CDR1 SGHTA, CDR2 FQGNSA. This CDR3 region has 16 residues. Losses at the gene ends were 5 bases for V and 0 bases for J; bases not matched to a gene: 8. The CDR3 bases are TGTGCCAGCAGCATCTTTACAGGGGGCGTCTCCTACGAGCAGTACTTC. This encodes CASSIFTGGVSYEQYF. Drawing the rest from reference TRBV7-2 and TRBJ2-7, the complete variable domain is GAGVSQSPSNKVTEKGKDVELRCDPISGHTALYWYRQSLGQGLEFLIYFQGNSAPDKSGLPSDRFSAERTGGSVSTLTIQRTQQEDSAVYLCASSIFTGGVSYEQYFGPGTRLTVT.

The gene calls are TRBV20-1 and TRBJ1-3; possibly TRBD1 for D (5 bases). CDR1 and CDR2 from the germline V gene are DFQATT and SNEGSKA (reference sequence). This CDR3 comprises 16 residues. Trimming removed 6 bases from V and 0 bases from J, with 18 bases in between. The CDR3 here is CSASEFGGLSGNTIYF. In DNA, the CDR3 is TGCAGTGCCTCTGAGTTCGGGGGACTCTCTGGAAACACCATATATTTT.

The chain carries TRBV2 and TRBJ2-7; TRBD2 aligns across 9 bases. Germline CDR1 SNHLY, CDR2 FYNNEI. This CDR3 contains 16 residues. V lost 7 bases, J lost 1 base, and 11 bases stayed unmatched. The CDR3 sequence: CASTRGLAGSSYEQYF. The CDR3 DNA is TGTGCCAGCACCCGAGGTCTAGCGGGATCTTCCTACGAGCAGTACTTC.

CDR3 DNA: TGTGCCAGCAGCCAGCCCTCGGACAGTACCTACGAGCAGTACTTC. The encoded protein is CASSQPSDSTYEQYF. The V and J genes are TRBV7-2 and TRBJ2-7, with TRBD1 as a possible D gene (6 bases). Germline CDR1 reads SGHTA; CDR2 reads FQGNSA. The V end lost 5 bases, the J end lost 2 bases, and 16 bases lay between the germline ends. The CDR3 contains 15 residues.

A few counts support this clonotype. V and J are TRBV12-3 or TRBV12-4 and TRBJ1-6; tentatively, D is TRBD1 (5 bases). CDR3 size: 15 residues. V was shortened by 2 bases and J by 8 bases, with 13 bases between the two germline ends. The CDR3 coding sequence is TGTGCCAGCAGTTTAAGGAACAGGTTCGATTCACCCCTCCACTTT. This encodes CASSLRNRFDSPLHF.

This clonotype occurred a few times. The chain carries TRBV27 and TRBJ2-3; 8 nucleotides line up with TRBD1. The length of the CDR3 is 16 residues. Germline values: CDR1 MNHEY, CDR2 SMNVEV (reference sequence). The V gene end was trimmed by 2 bases and the J gene end by 2 bases; junction bases not matched to a gene: 6. CDR3 coding DNA: TGTGCCAGCAGTTTAACGGGACAGGTGTCCACAGATACGCAGTATTTT. Its protein product is CASSLTGQVSTDTQYF.

The chain joins TRBV20-1 to TRBJ2-3; D not certain. Per the germline V gene, CDR1 is DFQATT and CDR2 is SNEGSKA (reference sequence). The V and J ends lost 3 bases and 2 bases respectively, with 15 bases between them. There are 15 residues in the CDR3. The CDR3 sequence is CSASSLLGLTDTQYF. In DNA form, the CDR3 reads TGCAGTGCTAGTTCTCTTTTGGGCCTCACAGATACGCAGTATTTT.

The rearrangement links TRBV5-1 to TRBJ1-1; 10 bases align to TRBD1. The CDR3 is made up of 12 amino acids. Looked up from germline, CDR1 is SGHRS and CDR2 is YFSETQ. The J segment lost 11 bases and the V segment lost 4 bases, leaving 5 bases of the junction unmatched. DNA of the CDR3: TGCGCCAGCAGCCTGGGACAGGGGTTGGCTTTCTTT. Protein: CASSLGQGLAFF.

This clonotype has more than one count but fewer than ten. The chain links TRBV12-3 or TRBV12-4 to TRBJ2-7; TRBD2 is a possible D gene (6 bases). Trimming shortened V by 6 bases and J by 2 bases, and 14 bases separated the two germline ends. This CDR3 is 14 amino acids long. Here the CDR3 DNA reads TGTGCCAGCAGCCCCAGGCCGGGGGCCTACGAGCAGTACTTC. Translation: CASSPRPGAYEQYF.